The 30 T cell receptor beta chains below were found in one sample sequenced in a study of T cells in Graves' hyperthyroidism and ophthalmopathy. RNA transcripts served as the template for amplifying TCR beta CDR3 regions. First-round RT-PCR targeting the TCR CDR3 was performed with the HTBI primer set. TCRdb itself ran the multiplex PCR reads through MiXCR, one entry per CDR3 protein. The data contain hundreds of thousands of distinct CDR3 sequences, roughly 20% of them singletons. Sequencing input: blood. Source of these receptors: a man aged 30 to 45 with Graves' ophthalmopathy.

The chain links TRBV30 to TRBJ2-1; TRBD2 aligns across 10 bases. This CDR3 has 16 residues. Losses at the gene ends were 2 bases for V and 7 bases for J; bases not matched to a gene: 11. The germline CDR1 and CDR2 sequences are GTSNPN and SVGIG (reference sequence). The CDR3 sequence: CAWSYRLAGVFNEQFF. The CDR3 DNA reads TGTGCCTGGAGTTATCGCCTAGCGGGAGTTTTTAATGAGCAGTTCTTC.

This clonotype showed up many times. The CDR3 nucleotides read TGTGCCAGCAGCCAAGGGACATATAGCAATCAGCCCCAGCATTTT. Translating gives CASSQGTYSNQPQHF. The chain recombines TRBV3-1 with TRBJ1-5, with D perhaps TRBD1 (5 bases). Germline V gives CDR1 LGHDT, CDR2 YNNKEL (reference sequence). CDR3 size: 15 residues. Between the trimmed V and J ends, which lost 1 base and 0 bases, there was a span of 7 bases.

With respect to this clonotype: Being one base from a much bigger clone, this may be a read error. The J gene is TRBJ1-5, the V gene TRBV2; D uncertain. This CDR3 has 14 residues. The germline V gene encodes CDR1 SNHLY and CDR2 FYNNEI. Written as DNA, the CDR3 is TGTGCCAACAGTGAAGTTTTGAGCAATCAGCCCCAGCATTTT. Protein sequence: CANSEVLSNQPQHF.

The rearrangement uses TRBV5-5 and TRBJ2-3; no reliable D call. Between the trimmed V and J ends, which lost 6 bases and 4 bases, there was a span of 18 bases. The CDR3 contains 15 residues. From germline, CDR1 is SGHKS and CDR2 YYEKEE (reference sequence). CDR3 amino acids: CASTTQSVPADTQYF. As DNA, the CDR3 is TGTGCCAGCACCACCCAATCGGTTCCCGCAGATACGCAGTATTTT.

Details on this clonotype: A much larger clone lies one base from this, so it may be a read error. The chain combines TRBV5-1 with TRBJ2-1; TRBD2 is a possible D gene (5 bases). The J call may be mistaken, given a closer DNA end match to TRBJ2-7. CDR1 is SGHRS, CDR2 YFSETQ, per germline. The CDR3 spans 15 residues. CDR3 nucleotide sequence: TGCGCCAGCAGCTTGGCGGGAAATCTGTACAATGAGCAGTACTTC. Its translation: CASSLAGNLYNEQYF.

This clonotype was recorded at least ten times. The gene calls are TRBV28 and TRBJ1-6; no firm D call. Trimming took off 6 bases at V and 9 bases at J, with 18 bases between the two ends. The CDR3 extends over 15 amino acids. Germline CDR1 is MDHEN and CDR2 is SYDVKM. In DNA form, the CDR3 reads TGTGCCAGCAGCGGAACCCAGTCGAAGGGTTCACCCCTCCACTTT. Translation gives CASSGTQSKGSPLHF.

This clonotype appeared many times. The V and J genes are TRBV30 and TRBJ2-1, with TRBD2 matching over 11 bases. Per germline, CDR1 GTSNPN and CDR2 SVGIG (reference sequence). The CDR3 has 13 residues. The J segment lost 9 bases and the V segment lost 5 bases, leaving 6 bases of the junction unmatched. The CDR3 loop reads CAWQLAGVIEQFF. The CDR3, as DNA: TGTGCCTGGCAACTAGCGGGAGTTATTGAGCAGTTCTTC.

This clonotype was counted at least ten times. The chain recombines TRBV20-1 with TRBJ2-7; D is perhaps TRBD1 or TRBD2 (6 bases each). The V gene lost 0 bases and the J gene lost 5 bases, with 20 bases spanning the gap. This CDR3 region has 16 residues. Germline assignment: CDR1 DFQATT and CDR2 SNEGSKA (reference sequence). The CDR3, as DNA: TGCAGTGCTAGAGATTACCACACAGGGAGGCGCGACGAGCAGTACTTC. Translation: CSARDYHTGRRDEQYF.

The J gene is TRBJ2-7, the V gene TRBV7-9; 7 nucleotides align to TRBD2. Germline trimming cut 3 bases from V and 7 bases from J; bases unmatched to any gene: 12. Germline CDR1 is SEHNR and CDR2 is FQNEAQ (reference sequence). The length of the CDR3 is 15 residues. The CDR3 DNA reads TGTGCCAGCAGCTTCCGGGACTACGCCTTTGGGGAGCAGTACTTC. Translation: CASSFRDYAFGEQYF.

This clonotype appeared a few times. The chain links TRBV6-1 to TRBJ1-2; maybe TRBD1 (5 bases). Trimming took off 1 base at V and 6 bases at J, with 12 bases between the two ends. The germline V gene encodes CDR1 MNHNS and CDR2 SASEGT. The CDR3 runs 14 residues. The CDR3: CASSEGRGSHGYTF. The CDR3, as DNA: TGTGCCAGCAGTGAAGGCCGGGGCTCCCATGGCTACACCTTC.

This clonotype was recorded a few times. The rearrangement joins TRBV7-2 to TRBJ1-5, with TRBD1 matching over 9 bases. Trimming took 2 bases from V and 9 from J; bases not matched to a gene: 5. The germline V gene has CDR1 SGHTA and CDR2 FQGNSA. This CDR3 has 14 amino acids. The CDR3 DNA sequence: TGTGCCAGCAGCTTAACAGGGGACAGGGTGCCCCAGCATTTT. Its translation is CASSLTGDRVPQHF.

This sequence joins TRBV6-2 or TRBV6-3 and TRBJ2-2; 8 nucleotides match TRBD2. There are 15 residues in the CDR3. Losses at the gene ends were 2 bases for V and 4 bases for J; bases not matched to a gene: 3. CDR1 and CDR2 (germline): MNHEY, SVGEGT. The chain's CDR3 is CASSYRLAGTGELFF. CDR3 bases: TGTGCCAGCAGTTACAGGCTAGCGGGCACCGGGGAGCTGTTTTTT.

With regard to this clonotype: One base away lies a much larger clone, so this may be a sequencing read error. V gene TRBV6-1 combines with J gene TRBJ1-1; D might be TRBD1 (6 bases). Germline-derived CDR1 and CDR2 are MNHNS and SASEGT. The CDR3 spans 11 residues. Here the CDR3 reads CASSQGTEASF. DNA for the CDR3: TGTGCCAGCAGTCAGGGGACTGAAGCTTCCTTT.

This clonotype has a handful of counts. CDR3 protein: CASSPHSRQETQYF. Here the CDR3 DNA reads TGTGCCAGCAGCCCGCATTCACGTCAAGAGACCCAGTACTTC. V and J are TRBV28 and TRBJ2-5; D is unclear. The length of the CDR3 is 14 residues. Trimming took 6 bases from V and 2 from J, leaving 13 bases between them. The germline V gene has CDR1 MDHEN and CDR2 SYDVKM.

This clonotype was found a few times. This sequence joins TRBV24-1 and TRBJ2-7, with D possibly called TRBD1 or TRBD2 (5 bases each). The V end was cut by 9 bases, the J end by 3 bases, with 20 bases between. Germline V gives CDR1 KGHDR, CDR2 SFDVKD. The CDR3 spans 15 residues. The CDR3 bases are TGTGCCACCGATTGGGCCGGGACGGAATACTACGAGCAGTACTTC. Translation gives CATDWAGTEYYEQYF.

This clonotype was seen repeatedly, ten times or more. The chain couples TRBV11-2 to TRBJ2-1; D might be TRBD1 (5 bases). The CDR3 is 18 amino acids. Trimming took 0 bases from V and 3 from J, leaving 18 bases between them. Germline loops: CDR1 SGHAT, CDR2 FQNNGV. The DNA for the CDR3 is TGTGCCAGCAGCTTAGAGCAGGGCAGGGCGGTGGTCTACAATGAGCAGTTCTTC. Amino acid sequence: CASSLEQGRAVVYNEQFF.

This clonotype was picked up many times. The chain couples TRBV7-8 to TRBJ2-7; D gene uncertain. CDR3 length equals 14 residues. Trimming left V 3 bases short and J 4 bases short, with 13 bases between. Looked up from germline, CDR1 is SGHVS and CDR2 is FQNEAQ. CDR3 DNA: TGTGCCAGCAGCTTCCAACCTCAGAGTTACGAGCAGTACTTC. This sequence encodes CASSFQPQSYEQYF.

V usage is TRBV7-8 and J usage is TRBJ2-3; TRBD2 matches at 11 bases. Trimming removed 0 bases from V and 10 bases from J; junction bases left unmatched: 9. Germline V lookup: CDR1 SGHVS, CDR2 FQNEAQ. The CDR3 has 16 amino acids. The chain's CDR3 is CASSLARLAGPFAQYF. In DNA, the CDR3 is TGTGCCAGCAGCTTAGCGCGACTAGCGGGACCGTTTGCGCAGTATTTT.

This chain uses TRBV3-1 with TRBJ2-4; TRBD1 agrees at 7 bases. There are 15 residues in the CDR3. V lost 6 bases, J lost 4 bases, and 9 bases stayed unmatched. Germline CDR1 reads LGHDT; CDR2 reads YNNKEL (reference sequence). The CDR3, as DNA: TGTGCCAGCAGTCAAACCCGGGACAGAAAAAACATTCAGTACTTC. Translating it yields CASSQTRDRKNIQYF.

The sample holds one count of this clonotype. The J gene is TRBJ1-4, the V gene TRBV27; D remains ambiguous. V was clipped by 5 bases and J by 0 bases, with 10 bases between them. The CDR3 is 15 residues long. The V gene's germline CDR1 is MNHEY and CDR2 SMNVEV (reference sequence). This CDR3 reads CASSPNWSTNEKLFF. In DNA, the CDR3 is TGTGCCAGCAGTCCGAACTGGTCAACTAATGAAAAACTGTTTTTT.

The chain has TRBV20-1 and TRBJ1-2; the D gene is possibly TRBD1 (5 bases). Looked up from germline, CDR1 is DFQATT and CDR2 is SNEGSKA (reference sequence). V was cut by 0 bases and J by 6 bases, with 14 bases left in between. This CDR3 is 14 amino acids long. The chain's CDR3 is CSARDLRTNHGYTF. In nucleotides, the CDR3 is TGCAGTGCTAGAGATCTGCGGACAAACCATGGCTACACCTTC.

The table lists this clonotype with a few counts. V usage is TRBV28 and J usage is TRBJ2-2; no clear D. Looked up from germline, CDR1 is MDHEN and CDR2 is SYDVKM. The CDR3 loop spans 17 amino acids. Trimming removed 2 bases from V and 5 bases from J, with 18 bases in between. The CDR3 spells CASSLLDNTARTGELFF. In DNA, the CDR3 is TGTGCCAGCAGTTTACTAGACAACACGGCTAGGACCGGGGAGCTGTTTTTT. The full variable domain, completed using reference TRBV28 and TRBJ2-2, is DVKVTQSSRYLVKRTGEKVFLECVQDMDHENMFWYRQDPGLGLRLIYFSYDVKMKEKGDIPEGYSVSREKKERFSLILESASTNQTSMYLCASSLLDNTARTGELFFGEGSRLTVL.

This clonotype was counted only a few times. A read error may be the cause here, since a much bigger clone is one base away. This chain connects TRBV11-2 to TRBJ2-3, with 10 positions matching TRBD2. The CDR3 is 17 residues long. Germline CDR1 reads SGHAT; CDR2 reads FQNNGV. This chain's CDR3 is CAGSLGVAGGRTDTQYF. The CDR3 DNA follows: TGTGCCGGCAGCTTAGGGGTAGCGGGAGGACGTACAGATACGCAGTATTTT.

This chain uses TRBV10-3 with TRBJ1-1; D not resolved. The CDR3 totals 14 residues. In germline, CDR1 is ENHRY, CDR2 SYGVKD. The V end lost 2 bases, the J end lost 3 bases, and 10 bases lay between the germline ends. CDR3 nucleotide sequence: TGTGCCATCAGTGAGAAGAGTGGGGACACTGAAGCTTTCTTT. As protein: CAISEKSGDTEAFF.

The V and J genes are TRBV5-6 and TRBJ2-1; the D is unclear. The germline gives CDR1 SGHDT, CDR2 YYEEEE. With 5 bases removed from V and 9 bases from J, the gap between germline ends came to 12 bases. CDR3 length: 12 amino acids. The CDR3 reads CASSPGYGEQFF. CDR3 DNA sequence: TGTGCCAGCAGTCCTGGGTATGGTGAGCAGTTCTTC.

The chain recombines TRBV28 with TRBJ1-2; D possibly corresponds to TRBD1 (6 bases). CDR1 and CDR2 from the germline V gene are MDHEN and SYDVKM. This CDR3 region has 11 residues. V was shortened by 8 bases and J by 2 bases, with 6 bases between the two germline ends. The CDR3 DNA reads TGTGCCAGCGGACAGAACTATGGCTACACCTTC. Protein product: CASGQNYGYTF.

The chain is built from TRBV28 and TRBJ2-7, with no clear D. This CDR3 region has 13 residues. Trimming removed 6 bases from V and 4 bases from J, with 13 bases in between. Germline V gene sequence: CDR1 MDHEN, CDR2 SYDVKM. The CDR3 here is CASRSPELYEQYF. CDR3 sequence (DNA): TGTGCCAGCAGGTCTCCGGAGCTATACGAGCAGTACTTC.

As concerns this clonotype: This clone may be a read error of a much larger clone one base away. The chain uses TRBV30 and TRBJ2-7; TRBD1 aligns across 7 bases. CDR1 is GTSNPN, CDR2 SVGIG, per germline (reference sequence). J gave up 7 bases and V 0 bases, and 9 bases lay outside the gene matches. This CDR3 is built from 14 residues. The CDR3 DNA sequence: TGTGCCTGGAGTGTGGGAAGGGGGCTTGATGAGCAGTACTTC. Translated: CAWSVGRGLDEQYF.

This clonotype has a count of ten or more. V gene TRBV5-1 combines with J gene TRBJ1-2; D is possibly TRBD1 (6 bases). The V and J ends lost 5 bases and 0 bases respectively, with 14 bases between them. The CDR3 runs 15 residues. Germline V gives CDR1 SGHRS, CDR2 YFSETQ. The CDR3 spells CASRESGTPNYGYTF. CDR3 DNA sequence: TGCGCCAGCAGGGAATCCGGGACACCTAACTATGGCTACACCTTC.

V gene TRBV10-3 combines with J gene TRBJ2-1; D is perhaps TRBD2 (5 bases). V gave up 3 bases and J gave up 8 bases, with 14 bases separating them. There are 14 residues in the CDR3. Looked up from germline, CDR1 is ENHRY and CDR2 is SYGVKD. The CDR3 loop is CAISDYSARDEQFF. The CDR3 nucleotides read TGTGCCATCAGTGATTACTCTGCGAGGGATGAGCAGTTCTTC.